The sequence of this T cell receptor beta chain was determined in a study of T cells in Graves' hyperthyroidism and ophthalmopathy. This clonotype was seen ten or more times. The target antigen is unknown. Across 18 months, stable Graves' hyperthyroidism was marked by no progression to ophthalmopathy. Hyperthyroidism patients were newly diagnosed, had disease duration under 2 months, and were aged 18 to 65 years. With 7 bases removed from V and 3 bases from J, the gap between germline ends came to 13 bases. The CDR3 length is 13 residues. The germline gives CDR1 MNHEY, CDR2 SVGEGT. Amplified TCR beta CDR3 regions came from RNA transcripts. The HTBI set primed first-round TCR CDR3 RT-PCR. TCRdb reanalysed the multiplex PCR reads using MiXCR and keeps one entry per CDR3 protein. Of a few hundred thousand distinct CDR3 sequences listed, around 42% are singletons. Regarding the study as a whole: Model-based prediction identified ophthalmopathy a median 6.5 months prior to its onset. Ophthalmopathy could be told apart from stable hyperthyroidism with a 13 V-J model.

The TCR sequence derives from a woman between 18 and 29 years old with Graves' hyperthyroidism. The sequenced sample was peripheral blood or thyroid tissue (not recorded which). The J gene is TRBJ2-7, the V gene TRBV6-2 or TRBV6-3, with D unclear. DNA for the CDR3: TGTGCCAGCACGCGCCAGCTACGCTACGAGCAGTACTTC. As protein: CASTRQLRYEQYF.